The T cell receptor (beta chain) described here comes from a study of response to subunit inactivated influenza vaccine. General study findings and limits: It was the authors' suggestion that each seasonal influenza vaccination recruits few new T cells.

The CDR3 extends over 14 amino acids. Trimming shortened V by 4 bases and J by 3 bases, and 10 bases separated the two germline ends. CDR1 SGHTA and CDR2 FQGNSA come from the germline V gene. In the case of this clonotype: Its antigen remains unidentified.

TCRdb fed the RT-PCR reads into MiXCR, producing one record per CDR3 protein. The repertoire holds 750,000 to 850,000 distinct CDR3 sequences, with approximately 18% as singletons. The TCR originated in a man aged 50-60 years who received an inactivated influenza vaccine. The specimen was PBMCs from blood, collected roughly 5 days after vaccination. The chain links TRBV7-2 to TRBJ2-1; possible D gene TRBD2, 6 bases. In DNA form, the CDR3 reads TGTGCCAGCAGCTCCGGGGGATTCTACAATGAGCAGTTCTTC. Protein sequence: CASSSGGFYNEQFF.